This T cell receptor (beta chain) is drawn from a study of vaccination effects on CD4 cells after COVID-19. Antigen-specific CD4+ T cells expanded by the ViraFEST assay with viral peptide pools were then sequenced. Subsequent to a culture period of approximately 11 days, CD4+ T cells were isolated. The healthy vaccine recipients, who had no prior SARS-CoV-2 infection, showed negative nucleocapsid antibodies. The assay was immunoSEQ multiplex PCR, and TCRdb's table has in-frame clones only and misses some. The table records 20,000 to 25,000 clones, around 68% of them present only once. This clone was found once. Its target is unknown. Sequenced here: CD4+ T cells from PBMCs cultured with HCoV-NL63 spike peptides, sampled before COVID-19 vaccination. This TCR came from a human donor who received a COVID-19 vaccine.

Here the CDR3 DNA reads TGTGCCAGCTCACAGGGGGCAATTAATGAAAAACTGTTTTTT. Translated, it gives CASSQGAINEKLFF. This chain connects TRBV18 to TRBJ1-4; 7 bases match TRBD1. V lost 4 bases, J lost 4 bases, and 3 bases stayed unmatched. Per germline, CDR1 KGHSH and CDR2 LQKENI. This CDR3 is built from 14 residues.